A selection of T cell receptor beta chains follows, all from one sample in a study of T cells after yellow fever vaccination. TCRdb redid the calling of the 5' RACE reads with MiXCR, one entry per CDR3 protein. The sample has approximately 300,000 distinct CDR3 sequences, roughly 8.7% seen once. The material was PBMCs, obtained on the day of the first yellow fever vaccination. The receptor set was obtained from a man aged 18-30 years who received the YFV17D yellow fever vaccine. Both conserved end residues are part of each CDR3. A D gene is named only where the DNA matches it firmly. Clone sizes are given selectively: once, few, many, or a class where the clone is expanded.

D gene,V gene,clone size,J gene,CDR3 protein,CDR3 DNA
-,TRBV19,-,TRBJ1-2,CASSIGGEVYGYTF,TGTGCCAGTAGTATTGGGGGAGAGGTCTATGGCTACACCTTC
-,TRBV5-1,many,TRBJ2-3,CASSFLASTDTQYF,TGCGCCAGCAGCTTTCTCGCGAGCACAGATACGCAGTATTTT
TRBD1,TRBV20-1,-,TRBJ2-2,CSARDQGVGVTGELFF,TGCAGTGCTAGAGACCAGGGGGTAGGAGTGACCGGGGAGCTGTTTTTT
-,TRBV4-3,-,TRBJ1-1,CASSLDNPRDTEAFF,TGCGCCAGCAGCCTAGACAATCCGAGGGACACTGAAGCTTTCTTT
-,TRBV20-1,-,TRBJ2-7,CSASNTRNHEQYF,TGCAGTGCTAGTAACACAAGAAACCACGAGCAGTACTTC
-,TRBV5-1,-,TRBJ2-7,CASSSRDTYEQYF,TGCGCCAGCAGCTCCCGGGACACCTACGAGCAGTACTTC
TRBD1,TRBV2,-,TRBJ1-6,CASRDRLSPLHF,TGTGCCAGCCGGGACAGACTTTCACCCCTCCACTTT
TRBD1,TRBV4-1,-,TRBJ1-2,CASRPTGQLYGYTF,TGCGCCAGCAGGCCGACAGGGCAACTCTATGGCTACACCTTC
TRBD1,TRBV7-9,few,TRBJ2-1,CASSLVTGGRRAEQFF,TGTGCCAGCAGCTTAGTTACAGGGGGTCGTAGGGCCGAGCAGTTCTTC
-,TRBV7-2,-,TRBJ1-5,CASSLDWGTAGQPQHF,TGTGCCAGCAGCTTAGACTGGGGAACTGCCGGTCAGCCCCAGCATTTT
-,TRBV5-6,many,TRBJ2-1,CASSLEVGDEQFF,TGTGCCAGCAGCTTGGAGGTCGGCGATGAGCAGTTCTTC
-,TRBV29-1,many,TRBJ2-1,CSVAWDEQFF,TGCAGCGTTGCCTGGGATGAGCAGTTCTTC
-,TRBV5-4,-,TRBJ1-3,CASSSNGGGQVSGNTIYF,TGTGCCAGCAGCTCAAACGGTGGGGGTCAAGTCTCTGGAAACACCATATATTTT
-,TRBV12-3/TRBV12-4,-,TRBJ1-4,CASSAAAKGEKLFF,TGTGCCAGCAGCGCCGCGGCAAAAGGAGAAAAACTGTTTTTT
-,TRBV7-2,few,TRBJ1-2,CASSLDRTENYGYTF,TGTGCCAGCAGCTTAGATAGGACAGAAAACTATGGCTACACCTTC
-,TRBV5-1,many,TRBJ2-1,CASSLGGKTYNEQFF,TGCGCCAGCAGTCTGGGGGGAAAAACCTACAATGAGCAGTTCTTC
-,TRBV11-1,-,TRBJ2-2,CASNRNIIGTTPHTGELFF,TGTGCCAGCAACCGAAATATAATAGGGACGACGCCGCACACCGGGGAGCTGTTTTTT
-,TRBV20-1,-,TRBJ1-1,CSARAEEAFF,TGCAGTGCTAGAGCGGAGGAAGCTTTCTTT
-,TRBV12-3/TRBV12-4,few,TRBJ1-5,CASSLVDVNQPQHF,TGTGCCAGCAGTTTAGTGGACGTCAACCAGCCCCAGCATTTT
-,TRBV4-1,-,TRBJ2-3,CASSWSPTDTQYF,TGCGCCAGCAGCTGGTCCCCCACAGATACGCAGTATTTT
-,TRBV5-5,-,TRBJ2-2,CASSLETVANTGELFF,TGTGCCAGCAGCCTGGAGACAGTGGCGAACACCGGGGAGCTGTTTTTT
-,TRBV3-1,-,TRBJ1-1,CASSRRTDFVVTEAFF,TGTGCCAGCAGCCGACGGACAGACTTTGTAGTCACTGAAGCTTTCTTT
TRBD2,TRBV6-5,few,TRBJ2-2,CASSYAGGTGELFF,TGTGCCAGCAGTTACGCGGGGGGCACCGGGGAGCTGTTTTTT
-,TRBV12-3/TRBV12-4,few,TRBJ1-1,CASSPPSHTEAFF,TGTGCCAGCAGCCCCCCATCCCACACTGAAGCTTTCTTT
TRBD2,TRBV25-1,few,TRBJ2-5,CASSDSSGGRETQYF,TGTGCCAGCAGTGATTCTAGCGGGGGTCGTGAGACCCAGTACTTC
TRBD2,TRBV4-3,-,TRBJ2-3,CASSQQGLAGGQDTQYF,TGCGCCAGCAGCCAACAGGGGCTAGCGGGGGGGCAGGATACGCAGTATTTT
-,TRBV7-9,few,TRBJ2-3,CASSWGPNTQYF,TGTGCCAGCAGCTGGGGGCCCAATACGCAGTATTTT
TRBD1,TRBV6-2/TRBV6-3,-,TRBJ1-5,CASGNNRQGAQPQHF,TGTGCCAGCGGAAACAATCGACAGGGGGCTCAGCCCCAGCATTTT
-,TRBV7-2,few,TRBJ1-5,CASSLRWAVGQPQHF,TGTGCCAGCAGCTTAAGGTGGGCTGTTGGTCAGCCCCAGCATTTT
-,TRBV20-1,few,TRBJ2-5,CSARPFSGTRETQYF,TGCAGTGCTAGACCCTTTTCCGGGACGCGGGAGACCCAGTACTTC
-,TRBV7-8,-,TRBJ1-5,CASSPLGEGGQPQHF,TGTGCCAGCAGCCCCCTGGGGGAGGGTGGTCAGCCCCAGCATTTT
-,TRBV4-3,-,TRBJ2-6,CASSQDGGYSGANVLTF,TGCGCCAGCAGCCAAGATGGGGGATACTCTGGGGCCAACGTCCTGACTTTC
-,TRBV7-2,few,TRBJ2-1,CAISLEGTWGYNEQFF,TGTGCCATCAGCTTAGAAGGCACTTGGGGATACAATGAGCAGTTCTTC
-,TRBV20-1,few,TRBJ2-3,CSARGLWVISSTDTQYF,TGCAGTGCTAGAGGGTTGTGGGTAATCTCTAGCACAGATACGCAGTATTTT
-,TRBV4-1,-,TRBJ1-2,CASSQDPLSDYGYTF,TGCGCCAGCAGCCAAGATCCGCTCAGTGACTATGGCTACACCTTC
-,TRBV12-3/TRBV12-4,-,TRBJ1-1,CASSLARMGTEAFF,TGTGCCAGCAGTTTAGCAAGGATGGGCACTGAAGCTTTCTTT
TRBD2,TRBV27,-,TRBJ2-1,CASSLPGGEQFF,TGTGCCAGCAGTTTACCGGGGGGTGAGCAGTTCTTC
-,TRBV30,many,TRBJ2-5,CAWSVGGLREETQYF,TGTGCCTGGAGTGTAGGAGGGCTTAGGGAAGAGACCCAGTACTTC
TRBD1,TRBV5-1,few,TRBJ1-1,CASSLTGEGQATTTEAFF,TGCGCCAGCAGCCTTACGGGAGAAGGACAGGCCACGACCACTGAAGCTTTCTTT
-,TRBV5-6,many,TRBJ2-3,CASSRSSTGTDTQYF,TGTGCCAGCAGCCGGAGTTCGACGGGCACAGATACGCAGTATTTT
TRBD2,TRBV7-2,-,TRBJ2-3,CASSLVASGGGIKDTQYF,TGTGCCAGCAGCTTAGTCGCTAGCGGGGGGGGGATTAAAGATACGCAGTATTTT
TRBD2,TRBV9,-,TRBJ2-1,CASSAWTSGGDEQFF,TGTGCCAGCAGCGCTTGGACTAGCGGGGGCGATGAGCAGTTCTTC
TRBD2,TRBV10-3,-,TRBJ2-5,CAIQARSGGKETQYF,TGTGCCATCCAGGCAAGGTCCGGGGGGAAAGAGACCCAGTACTTC
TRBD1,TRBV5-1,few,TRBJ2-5,CASSPGTGGSLETQYF,TGCGCCAGCAGCCCTGGGACAGGGGGCAGTTTGGAGACCCAGTACTTC
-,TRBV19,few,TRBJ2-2,CASSRRTVRYTGELFF,TGTGCCAGTAGTAGGCGGACAGTTCGATACACCGGGGAGCTGTTTTTT
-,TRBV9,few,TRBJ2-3,CASSVHGAGDTQYF,TGTGCCAGCAGCGTGCACGGGGCGGGAGATACGCAGTATTTT
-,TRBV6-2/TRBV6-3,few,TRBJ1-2,CASSYPTVNYGYTF,TGTGCCAGCAGTTACCCGACAGTAAACTATGGCTACACCTTC
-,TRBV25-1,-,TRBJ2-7,CASSVRGSEQYF,TGTGCCAGCAGTGTCCGGGGCTCCGAGCAGTACTTC
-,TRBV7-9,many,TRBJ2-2,CASSQVGELFF,TGTGCCAGCAGCCAGGTCGGGGAGCTGTTTTTT
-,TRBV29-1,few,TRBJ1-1,CSAGSVGVPNTEAFF,TGCAGCGCCGGGTCAGTTGGGGTTCCTAACACTGAAGCTTTCTTT
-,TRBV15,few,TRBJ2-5,CATSGLKETQYF,TGTGCCACCTCCGGGCTGAAGGAGACCCAGTACTTC
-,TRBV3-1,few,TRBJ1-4,CASSLLITGGSEKLFF,TGTGCCAGCAGCCTCCTAATAACCGGAGGGAGTGAAAAACTGTTTTTT
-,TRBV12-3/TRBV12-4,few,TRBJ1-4,CASTPRQGQGEKLFF,TGTGCCAGCACCCCTCGGCAGGGGCAAGGAGAAAAACTGTTTTTT
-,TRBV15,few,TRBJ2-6,CATSDHRSGANVLTF,TGTGCCACCAGCGACCATCGCTCTGGGGCCAACGTCCTGACTTTC
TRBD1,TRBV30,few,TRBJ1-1,CAWSPRTGRTEAFF,TGTGCCTGGAGTCCCCGGACAGGGAGGACTGAAGCTTTCTTT